This TCR beta chain was obtained from a study of T cell responses to AZD1222 COVID-19 vaccine. General study findings and limits: With two AZD1222 doses given, Spike-specific TCR breadth and depth both rose. Researchers took repertoire samples only after the peak T cell response had come. Vaccine-associated CD4 TCRs ranged over spike, dominating at 160-218 and 743-854. Baseline serology detected seropositivity in only six AZD1222 recipients.

Generated by immunoSEQ multiplex PCR, the TCRdb table keeps only in-frame clones and is missing some. In the table there are 30,000 to 35,000 clones, 86% of which are singletons. CDR3 length: 14 residues. Trimming took 3 bases from V and 0 from J, leaving 9 bases between them. The germline V gene encodes CDR1 MNHNS and CDR2 SASEGT. Concerning this clone itself: What it binds is not known.

Sample: peripheral blood, taken on day 0 of AZD1222 vaccination. This receptor was obtained from an adult in good health. V and J are TRBV6-1 and TRBJ2-7, with D hard to call. The CDR3 sequence: CASSDLSASYEQYF. DNA of the CDR3: TGTGCCAGCAGTGATTTATCGGCCTCCTACGAGCAGTACTTC.